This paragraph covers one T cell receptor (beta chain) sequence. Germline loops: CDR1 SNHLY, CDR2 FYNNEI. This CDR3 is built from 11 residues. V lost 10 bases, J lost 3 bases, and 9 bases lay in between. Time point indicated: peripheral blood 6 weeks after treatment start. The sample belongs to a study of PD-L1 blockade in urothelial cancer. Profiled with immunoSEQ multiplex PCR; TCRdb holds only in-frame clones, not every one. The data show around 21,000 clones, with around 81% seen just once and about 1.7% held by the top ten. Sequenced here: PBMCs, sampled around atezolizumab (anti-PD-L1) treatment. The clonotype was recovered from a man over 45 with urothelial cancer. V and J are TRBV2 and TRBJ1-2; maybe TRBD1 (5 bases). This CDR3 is CANDRDYGYTF. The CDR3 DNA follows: TGTGCCAATGACAGAGACTATGGCTACACCTTC.